A selection of T cell receptor beta chains follows, all from one sample in a study of blood T cells in healthy people across ages. TCRdb reprocessed the 5' RACE reads with MiXCR, giving one entry per CDR3 protein. The sample shows 1.2 million to 1.5 million distinct CDR3 sequences, about 43% of them seen only once. The sample taken for sequencing was blood. The receptors derive from a woman aged 18-29 years in good health. Each CDR3 is given with its conserved first and last residue. The D gene is left open where the match is weak. Clone size is stated in some rows and not others, as once, few, many or a class when expanded.

>TRBJ2-3|TRBV20-1|TRBD2|-
TGCAGTGCCTCCTGGGAGGGGACAGATACGCAGTATTTT
CSASWEGTDTQYF
>TRBJ1-5|TRBV7-9|-|few
TGTGCCAGCAGCCCAATGAGCGATCAGCCCCAGCATTTT
CASSPMSDQPQHF
>TRBJ2-7|TRBV4-2|-|-
TGTGCCAGCAGCCAAGATCTCAGGGGCTCCTCCTACGAGCAGTACTTC
CASSQDLRGSSYEQYF
>TRBJ2-7|TRBV5-1|-|-
TGCGCCAGCATGGGTCCCTCCTACGAGCAGTACTTC
CASMGPSYEQYF
>TRBJ1-1|TRBV5-1|TRBD1|-
TGCGCCTGCAGCTTAGGACAGGTGAACACTGAAGCTTTCTTT
CACSLGQVNTEAFF
>TRBJ1-3|TRBV12-3/TRBV12-4|-|-
TGTGCCAGCAGCCGCGGGGGACCTCACTCTGGAAACACCATATATTTT
CASSRGGPHSGNTIYF
>TRBJ1-1|TRBV20-1|-|-
TGCAGTGCTTTTGCCTCGGGTAGAACTGAAGCTTTCTTT
CSAFASGRTEAFF
>TRBJ2-5|TRBV4-1|-|-
TGCGCCAGCAGCCAACCTACGGGGGAAGAGACCCAGTACTTC
CASSQPTGEETQYF
>TRBJ2-7|TRBV5-1|-|-
TGCGCCAGCCTTTCAGGGGTCGAGCAGTACTTC
CASLSGVEQYF
>TRBJ2-5|TRBV30|-|-
TGTGCCTGGAGTACGAGAGAGACCCAGTACTTC
CAWSTRETQYF
>TRBJ2-5|TRBV5-1|-|-
TGCGCCAGCAGCTCCCACCTTGGGGAAGAGACCCAGTACTTC
CASSSHLGEETQYF
>TRBJ2-2|TRBV15|TRBD2|-
TGTGCCACCAGCACGAAGGGACTAGCGGTGAACACCGGGGAGCTGTTTTTT
CATSTKGLAVNTGELFF
>TRBJ1-5|TRBV6-2/TRBV6-3|-|-
TGTACCAGCAGTCTCGCCGGTTCTTTCCTACAGCCCCAGCATTTT
CTSSLAGSFLQPQHF
>TRBJ2-2|TRBV9|TRBD1|-
TGTGCCAGCAGTAGACAGGGATCGAACACCGGGGAGCTGTTTTTT
CASSRQGSNTGELFF
>TRBJ1-2|TRBV5-1|-|few
TGCGCCAGCAGCTTGGCGGGGGAGAGAGACTATGGCTACACCTTC
CASSLAGERDYGYTF
>TRBJ2-6|TRBV6-5|-|many
TGTGCCAGCAGTTCATACTCTGGGGCCAACGTCCTGACTTTC
CASSSYSGANVLTF
>TRBJ2-1|TRBV7-7|-|few
TGTGCCAGCAGCCCTTTGGCGAGAAGCTCCTACAATGAGCAGTTCTTC
CASSPLARSSYNEQFF
>TRBJ2-7|TRBV5-1|TRBD2|-
TGCGCCAGCAGCTTGGCAGCGGGGCAAACCTACGAGCAGTACTTC
CASSLAAGQTYEQYF
>TRBJ2-3|TRBV5-1|TRBD2|-
TGCGCCAGCAGCTGGGGGTCCGTGACTAGCGGCACAGATACGCAGTATTTT
CASSWGSVTSGTDTQYF
>TRBJ1-2|TRBV12-3/TRBV12-4|-|few
TGTGCCAGTCACGAACTTGACAGATATGGCTACACCTTC
CASHELDRYGYTF
>TRBJ1-1|TRBV4-2|TRBD1|few
TGTGCCAGCATCAAAAGACAGGGGGCGCGAGCTTTCTTT
CASIKRQGARAFF
>TRBJ2-4|TRBV7-2|-|-
TGTACCAGCAGCCAAGGGGGAGTAGCCAAAAACATTCAGTACTTC
CTSSQGGVAKNIQYF
>TRBJ2-3|TRBV28|-|many
TGTGCCAGCAGTTTGGCGACCAGCACAGATACGCAGTATTTT
CASSLATSTDTQYF
>TRBJ1-4|TRBV2|-|-
TGTGCCAGCAGTGAAGTTCCGGAAAAACTGTTTTTT
CASSEVPEKLFF
>TRBJ1-4|TRBV20-1|TRBD1|-
TGCAGTGCTAGAGACGCAGGACAGGGGAACGAAAAACTGTTTTTT
CSARDAGQGNEKLFF
>TRBJ2-1|TRBV10-3|TRBD2|-
TGTGCCATCAGTGGGGGTGGTCGGGAGGGACGCTACAATGAGCAGTTCTTC
CAISGGGREGRYNEQFF
>TRBJ2-7|TRBV2|-|-
TGTGCCAGCAGAGTTGGGACGGATTACGAGCAGTACTTC
CASRVGTDYEQYF
>TRBJ2-4|TRBV24-1|TRBD2|-
TGTGCCACCAGTGACACTAGCGGGATTAACAATGAGCAGTACTTC
CATSDTSGINNEQYF
>TRBJ2-3|TRBV4-1|TRBD2|-
TGCGCCAGCAGCCAAGTCGGACTAGCGGGGCCGGATACGCAGTATTTT
CASSQVGLAGPDTQYF
>TRBJ2-1|TRBV5-1|-|once
TGCGCCAGTCTTCGGGGTGGGGGGTACAATGAGCAGTTCTTC
CASLRGGGYNEQFF
>TRBJ1-2|TRBV24-1|-|-
TGTGCCACCAGTGACCGGGCAGTCTATGGCTACACCTTC
CATSDRAVYGYTF
>TRBJ1-2|TRBV18|TRBD1|-
TGTGCCAGCTCACCCCGGGACAGCGGACACCAAGGCCCCAACTATGGCTACACCTTC
CASSPRDSGHQGPNYGYTF
>TRBJ1-2|TRBV20-1|-|-
TGCAGTGCTAGACAGGCGCAGGGGACTATGTGGCACTATGGCTACACCTTC
CSARQAQGTMWHYGYTF